This T cell receptor beta chain was sequenced in a study of identical twins. Findings of the study overall: It was cross-sectional statistical analysis, not following the same donors, that the conclusions relied on. Partial confounding of zero-insertion analyses by invariant MAIT and iNKT cells was possible.

This clonotype was recorded once. No antigen is known for it. TCRdb fed the 5' RACE reads into MiXCR, producing one record per CDR3 protein. The sample yields about 240,000 distinct CDR3 sequences, over 9.5% seen once. These sequences were also reported in another study, on yellow fever vaccine responses in identical twins.

The sequencing input was memory (CD45RO+) T cells sorted from blood. This sequence originates from a woman younger than 30 in good health.

CDR3 nucleotides: TGTGCCACCAGCAGGGCTGGGGCAGTTGCTGGGGCCAACGTCCTGACTTTC. Its translation is CATSRAGAVAGANVLTF. This chain uses TRBV15 with TRBJ2-6; possibly TRBD1 for D (5 bases). The V end was cut by 3 bases, the J end by 2 bases, with 14 bases between. Germline lookup yields CDR1 LNHNV and CDR2 YYDKDF (reference sequence). The length of the CDR3 is 17 residues.